This T cell receptor beta chain appears in the sequencing data of a study of shared clonotypes between healthy human individuals. On sorted subsets, replicate PCRs used approximately 190 ng DNA, or some 27,000 T cell genomes. TCRdb's table, derived via immunoSEQ multiplex PCR, lists solely in-frame clones and lacks some. The sample holds about 2,100,000 clones, roughly 91% seen once. V dropped 0 bases and J dropped 0 bases, with 16 bases sitting between them. The germline gives CDR1 SGHRS, CDR2 YFSETQ. This CDR3 has 18 residues. Naive CD8 populations comprised CD45RO-negative cells positively selected for CCR7, excluding terminally differentiated effector memory CD45RA+ cells.

The receptor's source is a man aged 18 to 30 in good health. Some clones in this sample may be carry-over from other donors' samples. The chain joins TRBV5-1 to TRBJ2-4, with D unclear. Sequencing was performed on naive CD8+ T cells from PBMCs. The CDR3 bases are TGCGCCAGCAGCTTGGACGGAATCGGGTGGTTAGCCAAAAACATTCAGTACTTC. Translating it yields CASSLDGIGWLAKNIQYF. Supplemented by reference TRBV5-1 and TRBJ2-4, the full variable domain reads KAGVTQTPRYLIKTRGQQVTLSCSPISGHRSVSWYQQTPGQGLQFLFEYFSETQRNKGNFPGRFSGRQFSNSRSEMNVSTLELGDSALYLCASSLDGIGWLAKNIQYFGAGTRLSVL.